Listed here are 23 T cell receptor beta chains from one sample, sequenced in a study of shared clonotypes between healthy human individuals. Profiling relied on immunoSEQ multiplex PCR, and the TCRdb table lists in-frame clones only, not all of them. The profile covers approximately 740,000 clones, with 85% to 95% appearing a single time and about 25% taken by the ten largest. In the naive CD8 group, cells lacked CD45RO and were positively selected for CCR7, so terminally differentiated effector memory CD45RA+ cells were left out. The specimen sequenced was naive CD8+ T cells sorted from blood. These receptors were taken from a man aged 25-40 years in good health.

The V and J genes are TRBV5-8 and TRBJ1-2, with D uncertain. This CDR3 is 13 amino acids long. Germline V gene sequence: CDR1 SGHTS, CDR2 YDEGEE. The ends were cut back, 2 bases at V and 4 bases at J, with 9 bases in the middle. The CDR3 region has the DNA TGTGCCAGCAGCTTCGTGGGGAGCTATGGCTACACCTTC. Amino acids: CASSFVGSYGYTF.

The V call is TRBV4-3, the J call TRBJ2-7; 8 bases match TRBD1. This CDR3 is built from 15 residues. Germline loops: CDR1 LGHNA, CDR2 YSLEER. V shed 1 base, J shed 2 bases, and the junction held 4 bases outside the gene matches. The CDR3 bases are TGCGCCAGCAGCCAAGGGACAGGGAAGACCTACGAGCAGTACTTC. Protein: CASSQGTGKTYEQYF.

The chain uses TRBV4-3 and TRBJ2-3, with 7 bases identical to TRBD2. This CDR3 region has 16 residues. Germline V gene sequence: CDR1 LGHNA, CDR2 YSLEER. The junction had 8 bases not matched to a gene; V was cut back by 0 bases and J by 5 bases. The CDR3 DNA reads TGCGCCAGCAGCCAAGATCGACTAGCTCTCCGAGATACGCAGTATTTT. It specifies CASSQDRLALRDTQYF.

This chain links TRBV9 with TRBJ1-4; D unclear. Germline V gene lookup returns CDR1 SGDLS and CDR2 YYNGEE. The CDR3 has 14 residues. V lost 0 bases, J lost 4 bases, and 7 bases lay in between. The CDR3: CASSVAQYNEKLFF. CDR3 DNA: TGTGCCAGCAGCGTAGCCCAGTATAATGAAAAACTGTTTTTT.

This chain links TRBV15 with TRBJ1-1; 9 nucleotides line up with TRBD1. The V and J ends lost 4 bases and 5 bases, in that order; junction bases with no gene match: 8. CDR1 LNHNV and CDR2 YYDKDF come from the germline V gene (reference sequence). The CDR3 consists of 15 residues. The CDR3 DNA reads TGTGCCACCAGCACGGACAGGGGTGGTAGAACTGAAGCTTTCTTT. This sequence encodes CATSTDRGGRTEAFF.

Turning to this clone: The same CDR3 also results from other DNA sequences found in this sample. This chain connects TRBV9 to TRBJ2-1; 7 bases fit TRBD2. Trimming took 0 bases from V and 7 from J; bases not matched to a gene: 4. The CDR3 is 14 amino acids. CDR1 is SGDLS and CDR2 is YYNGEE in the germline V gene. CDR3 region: CASSVEGRVNEQFF. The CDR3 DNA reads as TGTGCCAGCAGCGTAGAAGGGAGGGTTAATGAGCAGTTCTTC.

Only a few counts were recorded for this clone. The CDR3 DNA follows: TGTGCCAGCAGTGGTCGAGCCACCTACGAGCAGTACTTC. It translates to CASSGRATYEQYF. V and J are TRBV2 and TRBJ2-7, with D uncertain. Trimming shortened V by 4 bases and J by 2 bases, and 9 bases separated the two germline ends. Germline assignment: CDR1 SNHLY and CDR2 FYNNEI. The CDR3 loop spans 13 amino acids.

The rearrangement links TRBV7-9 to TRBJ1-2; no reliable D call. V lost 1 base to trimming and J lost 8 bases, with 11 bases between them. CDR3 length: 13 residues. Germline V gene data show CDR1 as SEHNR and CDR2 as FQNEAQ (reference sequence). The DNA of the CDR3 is TGTGCCAGCAGCTTAGAGGCGGACGGCGGCTACACCTTC. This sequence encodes CASSLEADGGYTF.

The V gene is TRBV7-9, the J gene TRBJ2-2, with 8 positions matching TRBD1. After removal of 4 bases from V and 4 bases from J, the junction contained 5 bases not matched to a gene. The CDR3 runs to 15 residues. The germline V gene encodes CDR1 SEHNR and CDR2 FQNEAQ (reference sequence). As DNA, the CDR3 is TGTGCCAGCAGCTCCGGACAGGGAGGCACCGGGGAGCTGTTTTTT. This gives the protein CASSSGQGGTGELFF.

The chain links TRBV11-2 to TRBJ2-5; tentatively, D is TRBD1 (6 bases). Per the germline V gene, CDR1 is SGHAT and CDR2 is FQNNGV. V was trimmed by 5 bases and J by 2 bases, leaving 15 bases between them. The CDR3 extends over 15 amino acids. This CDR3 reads CASSGVGAPQETQYF. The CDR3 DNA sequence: TGTGCCAGCAGCGGAGTGGGGGCCCCACAAGAGACCCAGTACTTC.

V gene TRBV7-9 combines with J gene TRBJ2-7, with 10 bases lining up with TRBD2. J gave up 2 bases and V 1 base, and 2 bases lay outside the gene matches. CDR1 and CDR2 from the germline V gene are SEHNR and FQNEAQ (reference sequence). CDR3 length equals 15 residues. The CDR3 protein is CASSLGAGGAYEQYF. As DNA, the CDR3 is TGTGCCAGCAGCTTAGGAGCGGGAGGGGCCTACGAGCAGTACTTC.

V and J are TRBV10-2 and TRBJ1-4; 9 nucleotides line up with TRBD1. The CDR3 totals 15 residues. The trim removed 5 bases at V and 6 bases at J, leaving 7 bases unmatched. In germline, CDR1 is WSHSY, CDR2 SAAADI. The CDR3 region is CASSPGTGWDEKLFF. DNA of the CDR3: TGCGCCAGCAGTCCCGGGACAGGGTGGGATGAAAAACTGTTTTTT.

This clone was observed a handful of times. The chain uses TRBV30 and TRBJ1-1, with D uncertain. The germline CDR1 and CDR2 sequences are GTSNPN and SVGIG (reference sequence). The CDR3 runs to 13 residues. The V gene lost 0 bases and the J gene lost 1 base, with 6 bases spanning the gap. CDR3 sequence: CAWSVLPNTEAFF. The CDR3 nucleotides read TGTGCCTGGAGTGTCCTTCCGAACACTGAAGCTTTCTTT.

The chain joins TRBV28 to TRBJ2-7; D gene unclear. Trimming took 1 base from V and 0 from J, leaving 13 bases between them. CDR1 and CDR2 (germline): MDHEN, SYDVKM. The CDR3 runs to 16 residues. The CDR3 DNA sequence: TGTGCCAGCAGTTTATTATACGACATAAACTCCTACGAGCAGTACTTC. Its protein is CASSLLYDINSYEQYF.

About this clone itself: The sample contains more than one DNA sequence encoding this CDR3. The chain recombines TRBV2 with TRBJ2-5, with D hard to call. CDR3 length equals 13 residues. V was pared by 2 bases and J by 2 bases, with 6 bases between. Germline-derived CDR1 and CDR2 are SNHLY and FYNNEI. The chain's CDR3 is CASSELRQETQYF. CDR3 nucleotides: TGTGCCAGCAGTGAACTCAGACAAGAGACCCAGTACTTC.

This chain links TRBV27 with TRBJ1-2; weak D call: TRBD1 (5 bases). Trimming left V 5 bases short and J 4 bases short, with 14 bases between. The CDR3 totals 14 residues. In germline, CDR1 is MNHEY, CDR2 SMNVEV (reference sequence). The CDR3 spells CASSIARGSYGYTF. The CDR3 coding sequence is TGTGCCAGCAGTATAGCCCGGGGGAGCTATGGCTACACCTTC.

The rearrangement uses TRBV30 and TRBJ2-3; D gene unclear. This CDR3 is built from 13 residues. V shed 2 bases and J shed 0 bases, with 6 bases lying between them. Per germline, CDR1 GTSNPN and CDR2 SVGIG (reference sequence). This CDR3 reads CAWSQESTDTQYF. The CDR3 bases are TGTGCCTGGAGTCAAGAAAGCACAGATACGCAGTATTTT. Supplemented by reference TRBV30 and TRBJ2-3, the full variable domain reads SQTIHQWPATLVQPVGSPLSLECTVEGTSNPNLYWYRQAAGRGLQLLFYSVGIGQISSEVPQNLSASRPQDRQFILSSKKLLLSDSGFYLCAWSQESTDTQYFGPGTRLTVL.

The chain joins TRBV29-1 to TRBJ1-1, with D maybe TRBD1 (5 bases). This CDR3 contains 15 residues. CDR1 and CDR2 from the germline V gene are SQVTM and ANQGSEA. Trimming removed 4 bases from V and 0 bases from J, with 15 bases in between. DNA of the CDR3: TGCAGCGTTGCCGCAGGGTGGGGTATGAACACTGAAGCTTTCTTT. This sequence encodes CSVAAGWGMNTEAFF.

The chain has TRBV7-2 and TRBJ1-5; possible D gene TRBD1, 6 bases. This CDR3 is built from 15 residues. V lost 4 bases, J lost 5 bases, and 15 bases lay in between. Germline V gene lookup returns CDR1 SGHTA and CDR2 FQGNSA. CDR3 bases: TGTGCCAGCAGCTCCGGCGCAGGGGTCCATCAGCCCCAGCATTTT. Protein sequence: CASSSGAGVHQPQHF. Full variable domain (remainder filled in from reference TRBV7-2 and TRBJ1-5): GAGVSQSPSNKVTEKGKDVELRCDPISGHTALYWYRQSLGQGLEFLIYFQGNSAPDKSGLPSDRFSAERTGGSVSTLTIQRTQQEDSAVYLCASSSGAGVHQPQHFGDGTRLSIL.

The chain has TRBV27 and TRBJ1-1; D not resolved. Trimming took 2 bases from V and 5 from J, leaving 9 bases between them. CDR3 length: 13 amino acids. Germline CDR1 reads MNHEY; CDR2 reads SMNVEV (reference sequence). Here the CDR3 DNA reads TGTGCCAGCAGTTTAGAGGAGCGGACTGAAGCTTTCTTT. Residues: CASSLEERTEAFF.

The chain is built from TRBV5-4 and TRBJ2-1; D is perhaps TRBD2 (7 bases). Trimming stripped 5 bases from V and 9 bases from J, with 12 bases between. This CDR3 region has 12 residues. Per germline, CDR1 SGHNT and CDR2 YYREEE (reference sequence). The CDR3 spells CASRWGGGEQFF. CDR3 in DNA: TGTGCCAGCAGGTGGGGAGGGGGTGAGCAGTTCTTC.

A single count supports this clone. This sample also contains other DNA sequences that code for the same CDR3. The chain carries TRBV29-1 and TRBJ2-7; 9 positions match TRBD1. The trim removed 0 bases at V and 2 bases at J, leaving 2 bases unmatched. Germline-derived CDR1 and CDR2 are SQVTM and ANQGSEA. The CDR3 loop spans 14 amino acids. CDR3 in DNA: TGCAGCGTTGAAGAGGGACAGGGAACCTACGAGCAGTACTTC. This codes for CSVEEGQGTYEQYF.

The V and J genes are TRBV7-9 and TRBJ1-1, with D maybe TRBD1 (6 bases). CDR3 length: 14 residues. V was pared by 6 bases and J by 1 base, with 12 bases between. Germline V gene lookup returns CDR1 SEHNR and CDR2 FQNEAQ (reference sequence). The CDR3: CASSYRAPNTEAFF. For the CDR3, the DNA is TGTGCCAGCAGTTACAGGGCCCCGAACACTGAAGCTTTCTTT.